These T cell receptor beta chains were read from a single sample in a study of blood T cell repertoires in COVID-19. Sequencing used immunoSEQ multiplex PCR; TCRdb keeps in-frame clones, though not all of them. This table has 120,000 to 150,000 clones, just under 85% appearing once. Source material: peripheral blood. These receptors originate from a woman between 40 and 50 years old with active or convalescent COVID-19. Each CDR3 is given with its conserved first and last residue. Fields, in order: J gene, clone size, D gene, V gene, CDR3 DNA, CDR3 protein. The D gene is left open where the match is weak. Size values are once, few and many counts, or a class for expanded clones, and some rows have none.

>TRBJ2-3|.|TRBD2|TRBV7-9
TGTGCCAGCAGCTCACCGGCTAGCGGGGTCACAGATACGCAGTATTTT
CASSSPASGVTDTQYF
>TRBJ1-5|.|TRBD1|TRBV10-2
TGCGCCAGCAGCCCCTTGGACAGGGAGAATCAGCCCCAGCATTTT
CASSPLDRENQPQHF
>TRBJ1-5|.|TRBD1|TRBV4-1
TGCGCCAGCAGCCAAGATCGGCGACAGGGAGGTAATCAGCCCCAGCATTTT
CASSQDRRQGGNQPQHF
>TRBJ2-5|.|.|TRBV5-1
TGCGCCAGCAGCCCGGTTCGCGAGACCCAGTACTTC
CASSPVRETQYF
>TRBJ1-6|.|TRBD1|TRBV2
TGTGCCAGCAGGGGGGGACAGGTGGGCGATAATTCACCCCTCCACTTT
CASRGGQVGDNSPLHF
>TRBJ2-1|.|.|TRBV24-1
TGTGCCACCAGTGATTTGAAACGGCTAGCCTCCTACAATGAGCAGTTCTTC
CATSDLKRLASYNEQFF
>TRBJ1-4|.|TRBD1|TRBV7-2
TGTGCCAGCAGCTTAGGACAGGGGGGTGAAAAACTGTTTTTT
CASSLGQGGEKLFF
>TRBJ2-5|.|.|TRBV4-3
TGCGCCAGCAGCCAAGGATGGGTCCCAGGAAACCAAGAGACCCAGTACTTC
CASSQGWVPGNQETQYF
>TRBJ2-1|.|.|TRBV6-5
TGTGCCAGCAGTTACGGCGGGGAGGCTGAGCAGTTCTTC
CASSYGGEAEQFF
>TRBJ1-4|.|.|TRBV6-1
TGTGCCAGCAGTGAAGCGCTTCTCAGGGGACGGCGGGAAAAACTGTTTTTT
CASSEALLRGRREKLFF
>TRBJ2-7|.|TRBD2|TRBV24-1
TGTGCCACCAGTGACCCGACGACTAGCGGTACCTACGAGCAGTACTTC
CATSDPTTSGTYEQYF
>TRBJ2-7|.|TRBD1|TRBV11-2
TGTGCCAGCAGCTTAGCTCAACTCGGGACAGCATTCTACGAGCAGTACTTC
CASSLAQLGTAFYEQYF
>TRBJ2-7|.|.|TRBV28
TGTGCCAGCAGTCCCCCTGTTGGAGACAGTTTTTACGAGCAGTACTTC
CASSPPVGDSFYEQYF
>TRBJ2-7|.|TRBD2|TRBV4-3
TGCGCCAGCAGCCGAACCCTAGCGGGAGGGTCGTTTATGGAGCAGTACTTC
CASSRTLAGGSFMEQYF
>TRBJ1-5|.|TRBD1|TRBV5-1
TGCGCCAGCAGCCGGACAGGGAGGAGCAATCAGCCCCAGCATTTT
CASSRTGRSNQPQHF
>TRBJ2-7|.|.|TRBV7-2
TGTGCCAGCAGCCGGGGTCTCACGGACGAGCAGTACTTC
CASSRGLTDEQYF
>TRBJ1-1|few|.|TRBV3-1/TRBV3-2
TGTGCCAGCAGCCCCCTCACATCATGGGCCGGGAACACTGAAGCTTTCTTT
CASSPLTSWAGNTEAFF
>TRBJ1-2|.|TRBD1|TRBV18
TGTGCCAGCTCACCACCGGCAGGGGGACTCATTAACTATGGCTACACCTTC
CASSPPAGGLINYGYTF
>TRBJ1-6|.|.|TRBV29-1
TGCAGCGTTGAAAGGCCCCGACCTGGGCCCTCCTATAATTCACCCCTCCACTTT
CSVERPRPGPSYNSPLHF
>TRBJ2-7|.|TRBD1|TRBV4-3
TGCGCCAGCAGCCAAGAGACAGGGTTCCCCTACGAGCAGTACTTC
CASSQETGFPYEQYF
>TRBJ2-5|.|TRBD1|TRBV7-2
TGTGCCAGCAAGGACAGGGGGCAAGAGACCCAGTACTTC
CASKDRGQETQYF
>TRBJ1-5|.|.|TRBV18
TGTGCCAGCTCCTACCTCGGGATGAACAATCAGCCCCAGCATTTT
CASSYLGMNNQPQHF
>TRBJ1-5|.|.|TRBV27
TGTGCCAGCAGCAGGGTCTTTAGTCAGCCCCAGCATTTT
CASSRVFSQPQHF
>TRBJ1-1|.|.|TRBV4-3
TGCGCCAGCAGCCAGGCAGGAATGAACACTGAAGCTTTCTTT
CASSQAGMNTEAFF
>TRBJ2-7|.|TRBD2|TRBV5-4
TGTGCCAGCAGGCCGACCGGGACTAGCGCTGAGGGGGAGCAGTACTTC
CASRPTGTSAEGEQYF
>TRBJ1-2|.|.|TRBV28
TGTGCCAGCAAAAGGACAGCCTTAGCTAACTATGGCTACACCTTC
CASKRTALANYGYTF
>TRBJ2-5|.|TRBD1|TRBV19
TGTGCCAGTAGTAGACAGGGCTCTGGGGAGACCCAGTACTTC
CASSRQGSGETQYF
>TRBJ1-1|once|.|TRBV6-5
TGTGCCAGCAGACTGCCGGGGGGGCGGGACACTGAAGCTTTCTTT
CASRLPGGRDTEAFF
>TRBJ2-3|.|.|TRBV5-1
TGCGCCAGCAGCTTGGTTGGCTCCACAGATACGCAGTATTTT
CASSLVGSTDTQYF
>TRBJ1-1|.|.|TRBV9
TGTGCCAGCAGCGTAGGAACAGGAATGAACACTGAAGCTTTCTTT
CASSVGTGMNTEAFF
>TRBJ2-7|.|TRBD1|TRBV10-1
TGCGCCAGCAGTGCGGGACAGTCCTACGAGCAGTACTTC
CASSAGQSYEQYF
>TRBJ2-1|.|.|TRBV6-5
TGTGCCAGCACCAGACTAGGGCGCAATGAGCAGTTCTTC
CASTRLGRNEQFF
>TRBJ2-3|.|.|TRBV29-1
TGCAGCGTTGAGTACGGGGCAGATACGCAGTATTTT
CSVEYGADTQYF
>TRBJ1-1|.|.|TRBV9
TGTGCCAGCAGCGCCGTGGGGAGACGGGGCACTGAAGCTTTCTTT
CASSAVGRRGTEAFF
>TRBJ2-5|.|TRBD2|TRBV7-2
TGTGCCAGCAGCTTCAGAACGGGAGGGCAAGAGACCCAGTACTTC
CASSFRTGGQETQYF
>TRBJ2-3|.|TRBD2|TRBV7-2
TGTGCCAGCAGCTCTGCGGGAGGGCGGTCAGATACGCAGTATTTT
CASSSAGGRSDTQYF
>TRBJ1-6|once|.|TRBV3-1/TRBV3-2
TGTGCCAGCAACCCAAGGACACCTGGGGATTCACCCCTCCACTTT
CASNPRTPGDSPLHF
>TRBJ1-2|.|.|TRBV20-1
TGCAGTGCTAGGACAGATGGCTACACCTTC
CSARTDGYTF
>TRBJ1-2|few|.|TRBV7-2
TGTGCCAGCAGCCAGGATGGCGGACACGGAAGGGGCTACACCTTC
CASSQDGGHGRGYTF
>TRBJ2-2|.|.|TRBV27
TGTGCCAGCAGGGGGCATAGCACCGGGGAGCTGTTTTTT
CASRGHSTGELFF
>TRBJ1-2|.|.|TRBV7-2
TGTGCCAGCAGCACCCACCTCAGGGTCTATGGCTACACCTTC
CASSTHLRVYGYTF
>TRBJ2-7|.|TRBD1|TRBV27
TGTGCCAGCAGTTTAACCGGGACAGGGTCCTACGAGCAGTACTTC
CASSLTGTGSYEQYF
>TRBJ1-1|.|.|TRBV2
TGTGCCAGCAGTATCGTCCAAATTAGCCGGAACACTGAAGCTTTCTTT
CASSIVQISRNTEAFF
>TRBJ1-4|.|.|TRBV27
TGTGCCAGCGGCTGGACAGCAACTAATGAAAAACTGTTTTTT
CASGWTATNEKLFF
>TRBJ1-6|.|TRBD1|TRBV2
TGTGCCAGCAGTGGGGGTCCGGGACAGGGCGATTCACCCCTCCACTTT
CASSGGPGQGDSPLHF
>TRBJ2-7|few|TRBD1|TRBV30
TGTGCCTGGAGCAGGACAGGGAACTACGAGCAGTACTTC
CAWSRTGNYEQYF
>TRBJ1-2|.|.|TRBV30
TGTGCCTGGAGTCAAGTAGCAGACAGCGACAATGGCTACACCTTC
CAWSQVADSDNGYTF
>TRBJ2-2|.|.|TRBV6-5
TGTGCCAGCAGCCTTACAGGGTTACGGAGGTGGGAGCTGTTTTTT
CASSLTGLRRWELFF
>TRBJ1-4|.|.|TRBV30
TGTGCCTGGAGGCGGGACTCAACTAATGAAAAACTGTTTTTT
CAWRRDSTNEKLFF
>TRBJ1-4|.|.|TRBV18
TGTGCCAGCTCACCCTACCGGGGGGCAGGTATTGAAAAACTGTTTTTT
CASSPYRGAGIEKLFF
>TRBJ1-4|.|.|TRBV27
TGTGCCAGCAGTTTATCGCCCAGGAGGGCTGGTGCAACTAATGAAAAACTGTTTTTT
CASSLSPRRAGATNEKLFF
>TRBJ1-1|once|.|TRBV6-6
TGTGCCAGCAGCCCAACTCTGGGCGGGCGTCGAGCTTTCTTT
CASSPTLGGRRAFF